These 19 T cell receptor beta chains were all obtained from the same sample, sequenced in a study of vaccination and CD4 T cells after COVID-19. Cultured CD4+ T cells had their DNA profiled by the Oncomine TCR Beta short-read assay. Using its own MiXCR run on the PCR reads, TCRdb lists one record per CDR3 protein. The sample includes approximately 8,300 distinct CDR3 sequences, around 66% of them seen just once. Treatment given: approximately nine-day PBMC culture with coronavirus spike peptide pools or control peptides (ViraFEST assay). No antigen is known for these receptors. This material consisted of cultured CD4+ T cells from blood, taken after SARS-CoV-2 vaccination. Source of these receptors: a human donor with COVID-19.

This clonotype was observed a few times. The chain is built from TRBV25-1 and TRBJ1-1; D might be TRBD1 (5 bases). The V and J ends lost 10 bases and 5 bases respectively, with 17 bases between them. Germline V gene sequence: CDR1 MGHDK, CDR2 SYGVNS. This CDR3 comprises 13 residues. CDR3 region: CATVYSGGTEAFF. The CDR3 coding sequence is TGTGCCACCGTCTATTCCGGGGGGACTGAAGCTTTCTTT. The full variable domain, completed using reference TRBV25-1 and TRBJ1-1, is EADIYQTPRYLVIGTGKKITLECSQTMGHDKMYWYQQDPGMELHLIHYSYGVNSTEKGDLSSESTVSRIRTEHFPLTLESARPSHTSQYLCATVYSGGTEAFFGQGTRLTVV.

The chain uses TRBV7-2 and TRBJ2-1; 11 bases fit TRBD2. CDR1 is SGHTA and CDR2 is FQGNSA in the germline V gene. The CDR3 loop spans 15 amino acids. Germline trimming cut 4 bases from V and 8 bases from J; bases unmatched to any gene: 7. CDR3 protein: CASSSRLAGSHEQFF. The CDR3 DNA sequence: TGTGCCAGCAGCTCCAGACTAGCGGGGTCGCATGAGCAGTTCTTC.

As regards this clonotype: One end of the junction does not line up with germline, which may come from a read error. J is TRBJ2-3 and V is TRBV5-1; D is undetermined. The CDR3 sequence is 14 residues long. Per germline, CDR1 SGHRS and CDR2 YFSETQ. CDR3 DNA: TGCGCCAGCAGCTCGACTCGACTGCACAGATACGCAGTATTT. This encodes CASSSTRLHRYAVF. The full variable domain, in which reference TRBV5-1 and TRBJ2-3 provide the parts outside the CDR3, is KAGVTQTPRYLIKTRGQQVTLSCSPISGHRSVSWYQQTPGQGLQFLFEYFSETQRNKGNFPGRFSGRQFSNSRSEMNVSTLELGDSALYLCASSSTRLHRYAVFGPGTRLTVL.

The V gene is TRBV11-2, the J gene TRBJ2-7; 8 bases align to TRBD2. This CDR3 contains 15 residues. V was pared by 5 bases and J by 6 bases, with 12 bases of the junction left unmatched. Germline CDR1 reads SGHAT; CDR2 reads FQNNGV. The CDR3 is CASSPRQRGIGEQYF. The CDR3 region has the DNA TGTGCCAGCAGCCCCCGGCAGCGGGGGATTGGCGAGCAGTACTTC.

The chain links TRBV28 to TRBJ1-2; 7 bases match TRBD1. V gave up 5 bases and J gave up 7 bases; unmatched junction bases: 10. Germline CDR1 reads MDHEN; CDR2 reads SYDVKM. The CDR3 runs 14 residues. The CDR3 sequence: CASSPQGGLGGYTF. CDR3 in DNA: TGTGCCAGCAGTCCCCAGGGGGGATTGGGTGGCTACACCTTC.

The genes are TRBV18 and TRBJ1-1; the D is unclear. The CDR3 is 14 amino acids. Per germline, CDR1 KGHSH and CDR2 LQKENI. The V gene lost 2 bases and the J gene lost 1 base, with 8 bases spanning the gap. Here the CDR3 reads CASSPGSANTEAFF. The DNA for the CDR3 is TGTGCCAGCTCACCAGGGAGCGCGAACACTGAAGCTTTCTTT.

The chain has TRBV7-9 and TRBJ1-3; D unclear. Trimming pared 9 bases from V and 0 bases from J, leaving 18 bases between. Per the germline V gene, CDR1 is SEHNR and CDR2 is FQNEAQ (reference sequence). CDR3 length: 16 amino acids. CDR3 DNA sequence: TGTGCCAGACGTCCCTTGGTCCGGCGCTCTGGAAACACCATATATTTT. It is translated as CARRPLVRRSGNTIYF. Filled out from reference TRBV7-9 and TRBJ1-3, the complete variable domain reads DTGVSQNPRHKITKRGQNVTFRCDPISEHNRLYWYRQTLGQGPEFLTYFQNEAQLEKSRLLSDRFSAERPKGSFSTLEIQRTEQGDSAMYLCARRPLVRRSGNTIYFGEGSWLTVV.

The chain recombines TRBV18 with TRBJ1-6; possibly TRBD1 for D (5 bases). Germline V CDR1 and CDR2: KGHSH, LQKENI. The CDR3 spans 15 residues. Trimming took 3 bases from V and 10 from J, leaving 16 bases between them. CDR3 in amino acids: CASSPARPGISPLHF. The DNA of the CDR3 is TGTGCCAGCTCACCGGCCAGACCAGGGATCTCACCCCTCCACTTT.

The V and J genes are TRBV12-3 or TRBV12-4 and TRBJ1-2; no clear D gene. V lost 1 base to trimming and J lost 2 bases, with 8 bases between them. The CDR3 runs to 14 residues. CDR3 protein: CASSLGAGNYGYTF. CDR3 bases: TGTGCCAGCAGTTTAGGGGCGGGAAACTATGGCTACACCTTC.

This chain joins TRBV7-9 and TRBJ1-6, with 8 nucleotides matching TRBD1. CDR1 is SEHNR, CDR2 FQNEAQ, per germline (reference sequence). The V gene end was trimmed by 2 bases and the J gene end by 5 bases; junction bases not matched to a gene: 2. The CDR3 loop spans 15 amino acids. The CDR3: CASSLKDRDNSPLHF. The CDR3 bases are TGTGCCAGCAGCTTAAAGGACAGGGATAATTCACCCCTCCACTTT.

This clonotype was seen only a few times. The chain uses TRBV20-1 and TRBJ1-1; possibly TRBD1 for D (6 bases). The V end was cut by 5 bases, the J end by 0 bases, with 19 bases between. The germline gives CDR1 DFQATT, CDR2 SNEGSKA (reference sequence). CDR3 length equals 16 residues. CDR3 DNA sequence: TGCAGTGCTCGCCTTCCGGGGGCGGGAGTGAACACTGAAGCTTTCTTT. Protein product: CSARLPGAGVNTEAFF.

This CDR3 reads CASSLRAPGSFNYGYTF. The DNA of the CDR3 is TGTGCCAGCAGTTTACGGGCACCAGGTAGCTTTAACTATGGCTACACCTTC. The rearrangement uses TRBV27 and TRBJ1-2; D gene uncertain. The CDR3 covers 17 residues. From germline, CDR1 is MNHEY and CDR2 SMNVEV (reference sequence). V shed 2 bases and J shed 1 base, with 17 bases lying between them.

The chain is built from TRBV6-5 and TRBJ1-5, with 9 bases lining up with TRBD1. V trimming: 4 bases; J trimming: 5 bases; junction bases outside the gene matches: 3. CDR1 and CDR2 from the germline V gene are MNHEY and SVGAGI. The CDR3 length is 14 residues. The CDR3 loop is CASSWTGADQPQHF. CDR3 DNA: TGTGCCAGCAGTTGGACAGGGGCGGATCAGCCCCAGCATTTT.

This chain connects TRBV6-1 to TRBJ1-6; D is uncertain. CDR3 length: 13 residues. Deletions cut 5 bases from V and 11 bases from J, with 13 bases between. CDR1 and CDR2 (germline): MNHNS, SASEGT. CDR3: CASSHPDVPPLHF. For the CDR3, the DNA is TGTGCCAGCAGTCACCCGGACGTGCCACCCCTCCACTTT.

The chain links TRBV19 to TRBJ1-1, with no clear D. V was cut by 4 bases and J by 4 bases, with 7 bases left in between. Germline V gene sequence: CDR1 LNHDA, CDR2 SQIVND (reference sequence). The CDR3 spans 12 residues. The CDR3 sequence is CASSTQPTEAFF. CDR3 DNA sequence: TGTGCCAGTAGTACACAGCCCACTGAAGCTTTCTTT.

The chain joins TRBV20-1 to TRBJ1-3; D perhaps matches TRBD1 (6 bases). This CDR3 spans 17 amino acids. Trimming shortened V by 0 bases and J by 0 bases, and 15 bases separated the two germline ends. Per germline, CDR1 DFQATT and CDR2 SNEGSKA (reference sequence). The CDR3 loop is CSARDQGRGDSGNTIYF. In DNA form, the CDR3 reads TGCAGTGCTAGAGATCAAGGCAGGGGTGACTCTGGAAACACCATATATTTT.

This rearrangement joins TRBV29-1 to TRBJ1-5; TRBD1 matches 9 bases. The CDR3 length is 14 residues. V lost 3 bases to trimming and J lost 9 bases; unmatched junction nucleotides: 9. Germline CDR1 and CDR2: SQVTM and ANQGSEA. The CDR3 loop is CSVDPGTGQGPQHF. DNA of the CDR3: TGCAGCGTTGACCCAGGGACAGGGCAAGGGCCCCAGCATTTT.

In its sample, this clonotype ranks as medium-sized. CDR3 sequence (DNA): TGTGCCAGCAGTCCGGGACCCCCAGAAGGGACTGAAGCTTTCTTT. Translation: CASSPGPPEGTEAFF. The J gene is TRBJ1-1, the V gene TRBV2; maybe TRBD1 (5 bases). There are 15 residues in the CDR3. Germline V gene lookup returns CDR1 SNHLY and CDR2 FYNNEI. V was shortened by 5 bases and J by 5 bases, with 18 bases between the two germline ends.

The chain uses TRBV15 and TRBJ2-5; 7 nucleotides agree with TRBD1. V was pared by 1 base and J by 4 bases, with 12 bases of the junction left unmatched. Germline CDR1 and CDR2: LNHNV and YYDKDF (reference sequence). This CDR3 region has 17 residues. The CDR3 spells CATSRVRGKAAGETQYF. In nucleotides, the CDR3 is TGTGCCACCAGCAGAGTCAGGGGGAAGGCCGCCGGAGAGACCCAGTACTTC.